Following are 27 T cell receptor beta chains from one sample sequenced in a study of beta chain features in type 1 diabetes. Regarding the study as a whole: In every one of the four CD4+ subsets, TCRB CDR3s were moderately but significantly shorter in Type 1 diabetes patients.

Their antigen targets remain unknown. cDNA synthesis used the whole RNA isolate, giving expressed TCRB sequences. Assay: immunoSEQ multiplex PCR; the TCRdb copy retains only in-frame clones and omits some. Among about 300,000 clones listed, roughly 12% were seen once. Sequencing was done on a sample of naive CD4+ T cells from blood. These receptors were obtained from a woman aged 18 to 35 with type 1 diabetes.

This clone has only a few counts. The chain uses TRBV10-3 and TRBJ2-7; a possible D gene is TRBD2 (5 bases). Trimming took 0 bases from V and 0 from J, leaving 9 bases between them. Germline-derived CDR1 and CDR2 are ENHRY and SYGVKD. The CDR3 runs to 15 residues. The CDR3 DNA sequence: TGTGCCATCAGTGAGTCGTATGGGAGCTCCTACGAGCAGTACTTC. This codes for CAISESYGSSYEQYF.

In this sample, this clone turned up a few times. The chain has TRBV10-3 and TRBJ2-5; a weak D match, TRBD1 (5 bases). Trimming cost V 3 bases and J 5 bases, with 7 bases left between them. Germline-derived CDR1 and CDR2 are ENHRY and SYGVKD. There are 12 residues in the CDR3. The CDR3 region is CAISEKGETQYF. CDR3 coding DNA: TGTGCCATCAGTGAAAAGGGGGAGACCCAGTACTTC.

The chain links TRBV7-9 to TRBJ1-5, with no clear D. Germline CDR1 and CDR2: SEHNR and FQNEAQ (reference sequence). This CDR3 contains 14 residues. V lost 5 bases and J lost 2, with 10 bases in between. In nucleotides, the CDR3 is TGTGCCAGCAGCCGGGGTAGCGGCAATCAGCCCCAGCATTTT. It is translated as CASSRGSGNQPQHF.

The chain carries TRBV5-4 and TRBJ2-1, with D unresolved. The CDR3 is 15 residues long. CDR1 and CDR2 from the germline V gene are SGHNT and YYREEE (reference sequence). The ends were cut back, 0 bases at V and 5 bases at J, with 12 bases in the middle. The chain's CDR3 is CASSLGVRQNNEQFF. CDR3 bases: TGTGCCAGCAGCTTGGGTGTGCGGCAGAACAATGAGCAGTTCTTC.

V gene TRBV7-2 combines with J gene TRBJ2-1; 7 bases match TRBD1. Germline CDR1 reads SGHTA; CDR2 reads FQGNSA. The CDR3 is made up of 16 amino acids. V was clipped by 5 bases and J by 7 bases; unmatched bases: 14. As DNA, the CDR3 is TGTGCCAGCAGCAGAAGTCGGGCAGGGGGAGAGAATGAGCAGTTCTTC. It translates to CASSRSRAGGENEQFF.

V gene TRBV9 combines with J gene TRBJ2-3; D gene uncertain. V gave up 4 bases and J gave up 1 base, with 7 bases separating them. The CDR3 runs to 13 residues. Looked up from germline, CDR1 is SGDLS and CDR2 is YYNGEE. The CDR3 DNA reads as TGTGCCAGCAGCACAAGCGGCACAGATACGCAGTATTTT. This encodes CASSTSGTDTQYF.

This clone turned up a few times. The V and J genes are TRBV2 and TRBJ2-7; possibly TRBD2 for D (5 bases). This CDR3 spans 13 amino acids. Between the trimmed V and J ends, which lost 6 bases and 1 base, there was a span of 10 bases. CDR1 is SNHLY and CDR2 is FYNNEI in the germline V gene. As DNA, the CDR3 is TGTGCCAGCAGGGAGCGGAGGTCCTACGAGCAGTACTTC. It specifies CASRERRSYEQYF.

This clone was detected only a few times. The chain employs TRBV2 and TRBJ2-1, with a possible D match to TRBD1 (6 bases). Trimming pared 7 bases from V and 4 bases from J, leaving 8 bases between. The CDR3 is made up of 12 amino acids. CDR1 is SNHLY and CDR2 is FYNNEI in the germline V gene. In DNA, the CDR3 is TGTGCCAGCAAGGACAGTTACAATGAGCAGTTCTTC. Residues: CASKDSYNEQFF.

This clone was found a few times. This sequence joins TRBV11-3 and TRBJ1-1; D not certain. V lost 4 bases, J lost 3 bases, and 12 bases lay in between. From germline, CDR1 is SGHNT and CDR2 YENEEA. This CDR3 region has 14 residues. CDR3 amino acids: CASSSVAGYTEAFF. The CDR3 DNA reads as TGTGCCAGCAGCTCCGTCGCGGGGTACACTGAAGCTTTCTTT.

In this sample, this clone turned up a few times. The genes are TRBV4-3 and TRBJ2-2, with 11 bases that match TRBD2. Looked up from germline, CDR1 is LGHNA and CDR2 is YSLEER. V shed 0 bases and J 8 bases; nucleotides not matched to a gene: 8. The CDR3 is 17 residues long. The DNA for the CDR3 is TGCGCCAGCAGCCAAGATCGGGGACTAGCGGCCTCTGGGGAGCTGTTTTTT. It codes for CASSQDRGLAASGELFF.

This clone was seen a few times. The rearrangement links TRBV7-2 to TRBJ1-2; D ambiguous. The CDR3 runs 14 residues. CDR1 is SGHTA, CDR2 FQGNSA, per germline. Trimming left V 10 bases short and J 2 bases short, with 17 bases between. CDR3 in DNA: TGTGCCACAGACGACATGAGAGTGAACTATGGCTACACCTTC. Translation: CATDDMRVNYGYTF.

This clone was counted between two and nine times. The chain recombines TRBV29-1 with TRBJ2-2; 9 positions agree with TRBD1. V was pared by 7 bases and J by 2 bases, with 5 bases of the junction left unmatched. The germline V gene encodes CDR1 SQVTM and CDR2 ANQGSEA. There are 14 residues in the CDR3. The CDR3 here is CSAKTGGNTGELFF. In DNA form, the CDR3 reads TGCAGCGCCAAGACAGGGGGAAACACCGGGGAGCTGTTTTTT.

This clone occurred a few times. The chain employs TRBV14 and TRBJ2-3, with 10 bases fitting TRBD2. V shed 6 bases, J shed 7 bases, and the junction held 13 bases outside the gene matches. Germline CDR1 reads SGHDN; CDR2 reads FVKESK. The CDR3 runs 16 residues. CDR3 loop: CASSSFEAGGPYTQYF. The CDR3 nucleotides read TGTGCCAGCAGTTCCTTCGAAGCGGGAGGGCCTTATACGCAGTATTTT. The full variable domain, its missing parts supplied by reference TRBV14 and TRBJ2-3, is EAGVTQFPSHSVIEKGQTVTLRCDPISGHDNLYWYRRVMGKEIKFLLHFVKESKQDESGMPNNRFLAERTGGTYSTLKVQPAELEDSGVYFCASSSFEAGGPYTQYFGPGTRLTVL.

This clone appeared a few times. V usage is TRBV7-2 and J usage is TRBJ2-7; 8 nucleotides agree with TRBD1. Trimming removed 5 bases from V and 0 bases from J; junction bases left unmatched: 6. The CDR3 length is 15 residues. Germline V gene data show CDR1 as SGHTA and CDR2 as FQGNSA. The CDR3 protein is CASSLRTGSSYEQYV. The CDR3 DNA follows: TGTGCCAGCAGCCTGAGGACAGGGAGCTCCTACGAGCAGTACGTC.

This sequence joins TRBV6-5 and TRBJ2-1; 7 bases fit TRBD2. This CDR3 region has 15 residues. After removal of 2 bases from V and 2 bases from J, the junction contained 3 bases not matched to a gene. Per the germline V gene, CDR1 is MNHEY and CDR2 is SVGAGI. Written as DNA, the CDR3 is TGTGCCAGCAGTTACATGGGGAGGGCCTACAATGAGCAGTTCTTC. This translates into CASSYMGRAYNEQFF.

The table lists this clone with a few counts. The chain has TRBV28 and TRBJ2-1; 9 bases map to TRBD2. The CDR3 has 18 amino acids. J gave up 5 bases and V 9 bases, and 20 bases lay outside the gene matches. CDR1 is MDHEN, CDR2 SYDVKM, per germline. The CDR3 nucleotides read TGTGCCAGTGAGCTTGGGTTGGCGGGAGGGAGCATTAACAATGAGCAGTTCTTC. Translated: CASELGLAGGSINNEQFF.

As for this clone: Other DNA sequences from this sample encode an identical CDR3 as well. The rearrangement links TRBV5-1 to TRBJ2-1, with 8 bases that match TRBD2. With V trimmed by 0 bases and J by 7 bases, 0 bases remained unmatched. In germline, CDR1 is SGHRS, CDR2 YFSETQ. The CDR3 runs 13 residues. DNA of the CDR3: TGCGCCAGCAGCTTGGGACTAGCGAATGAGCAGTTCTTC. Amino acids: CASSLGLANEQFF.

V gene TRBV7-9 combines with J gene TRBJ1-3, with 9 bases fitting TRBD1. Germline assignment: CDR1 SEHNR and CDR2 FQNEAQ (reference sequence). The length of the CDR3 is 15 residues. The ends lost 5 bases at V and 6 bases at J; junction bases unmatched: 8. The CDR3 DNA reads TGTGCCAGCAGCCAGCGACAGGGGGAGGAAAACACCATATATTTT. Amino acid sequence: CASSQRQGEENTIYF. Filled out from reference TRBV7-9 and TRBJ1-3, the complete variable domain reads DTGVSQNPRHKITKRGQNVTFRCDPISEHNRLYWYRQTLGQGPEFLTYFQNEAQLEKSRLLSDRFSAERPKGSFSTLEIQRTEQGDSAMYLCASSQRQGEENTIYFGEGSWLTVV.

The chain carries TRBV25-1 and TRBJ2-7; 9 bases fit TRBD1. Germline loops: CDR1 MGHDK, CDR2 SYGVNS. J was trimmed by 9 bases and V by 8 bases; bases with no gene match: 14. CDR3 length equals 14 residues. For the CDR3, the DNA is TGTGCCAGCGTCTTCCGGGACAGGGAAATGGGGCAGTACGTC. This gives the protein CASVFRDREMGQYV.

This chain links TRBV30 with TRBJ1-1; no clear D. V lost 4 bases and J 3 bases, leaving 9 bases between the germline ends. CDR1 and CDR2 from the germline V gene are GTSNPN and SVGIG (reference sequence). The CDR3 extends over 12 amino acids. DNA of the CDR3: TGTGCCTGGATGGCCAGGCACACTGAAGCTTTCTTT. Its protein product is CAWMARHTEAFF. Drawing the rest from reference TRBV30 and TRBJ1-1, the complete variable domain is SQTIHQWPATLVQPVGSPLSLECTVEGTSNPNLYWYRQAAGRGLQLLFYSVGIGQISSEVPQNLSASRPQDRQFILSSKKLLLSDSGFYLCAWMARHTEAFFGQGTRLTVV.

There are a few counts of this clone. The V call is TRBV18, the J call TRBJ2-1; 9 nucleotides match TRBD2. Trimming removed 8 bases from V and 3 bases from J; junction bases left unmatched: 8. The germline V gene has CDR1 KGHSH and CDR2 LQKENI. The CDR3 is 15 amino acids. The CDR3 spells CASSVSGRNYNEQFF. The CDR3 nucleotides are TGTGCCAGCAGTGTAAGCGGGAGGAACTACAATGAGCAGTTCTTC.

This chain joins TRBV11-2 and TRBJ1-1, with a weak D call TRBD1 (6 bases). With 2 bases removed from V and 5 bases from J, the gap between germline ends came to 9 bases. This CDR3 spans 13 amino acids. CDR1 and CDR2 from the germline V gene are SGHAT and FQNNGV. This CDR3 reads CASSLRQGTEAFF. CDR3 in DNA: TGTGCCAGCAGCTTACGTCAGGGGACTGAAGCTTTCTTT.

The CDR3 spells CASSKPDRAYNEQFF. CDR3 coding DNA: TGTGCCAGCAGCAAACCGGACAGGGCCTACAATGAGCAGTTCTTC. The chain has TRBV13 and TRBJ2-1; 8 bases fit TRBD1. Germline CDR1 is PRHDT and CDR2 is FYEKMQ (reference sequence). This CDR3 contains 15 residues. Trimming took 5 bases from V and 2 from J; bases not matched to a gene: 5.

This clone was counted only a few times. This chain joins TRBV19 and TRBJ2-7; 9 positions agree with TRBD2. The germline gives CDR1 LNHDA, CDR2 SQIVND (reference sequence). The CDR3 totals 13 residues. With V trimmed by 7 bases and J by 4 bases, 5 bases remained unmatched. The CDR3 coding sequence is TGTGCCAGTAAAGCGGGAGGAGGATACGAGCAGTACTTC. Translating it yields CASKAGGGYEQYF.

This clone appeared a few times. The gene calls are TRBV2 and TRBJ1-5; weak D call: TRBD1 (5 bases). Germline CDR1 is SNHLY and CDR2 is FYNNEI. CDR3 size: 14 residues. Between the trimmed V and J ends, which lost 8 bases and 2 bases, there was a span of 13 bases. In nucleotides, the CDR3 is TGTGCCAGCTATAGGGGTGGGCGCAATCAGCCCCAGCATTTT. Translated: CASYRGGRNQPQHF.

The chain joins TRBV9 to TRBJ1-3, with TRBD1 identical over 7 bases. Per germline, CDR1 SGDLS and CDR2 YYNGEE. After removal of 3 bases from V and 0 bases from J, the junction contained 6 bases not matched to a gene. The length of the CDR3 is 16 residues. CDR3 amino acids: CASSGQGSVSGNTIYF. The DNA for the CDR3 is TGTGCCAGCAGCGGACAGGGATCTGTCTCTGGAAACACCATATATTTT.

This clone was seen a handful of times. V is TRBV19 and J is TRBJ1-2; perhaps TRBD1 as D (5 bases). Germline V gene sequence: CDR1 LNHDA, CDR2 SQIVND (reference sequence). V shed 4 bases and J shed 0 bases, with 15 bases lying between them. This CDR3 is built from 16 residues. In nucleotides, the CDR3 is TGTGCCAGTAGTACCGGAACCCCGGGGGCTAACTATGGCTACACCTTC. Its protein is CASSTGTPGANYGYTF.